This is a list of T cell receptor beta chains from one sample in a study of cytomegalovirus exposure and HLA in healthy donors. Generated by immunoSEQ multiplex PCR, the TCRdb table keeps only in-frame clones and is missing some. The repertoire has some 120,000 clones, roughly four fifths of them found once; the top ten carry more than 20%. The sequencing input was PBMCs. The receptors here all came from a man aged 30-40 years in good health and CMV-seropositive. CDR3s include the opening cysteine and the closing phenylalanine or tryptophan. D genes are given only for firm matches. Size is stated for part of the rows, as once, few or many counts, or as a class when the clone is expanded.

cdr3_nt: TGTTCCAGCAGCTCAACGACAGGGTACTACGAGCAGTACTTC
cdr3_aa: CSSSSTTGYYEQYF
clone_size: -
j_call: TRBJ2-7
d_call: TRBD1
v_call: TRBV7-9

cdr3_nt: TGTGCCTCCGGGGGGGGAGCTGGCTACACCTTC
cdr3_aa: CASGGGAGYTF
clone_size: -
j_call: TRBJ1-2
d_call: -
v_call: TRBV30

cdr3_nt: TGCGCCAGCAGCTATGGACTAGTAGAGGAAGAGACCCAGTACTTC
cdr3_aa: CASSYGLVEEETQYF
clone_size: -
j_call: TRBJ2-5
d_call: TRBD2
v_call: TRBV5-1

cdr3_nt: TGCAGCGTTGGTTCGAGGGTTAGAGACACTGAAGCTTTCTTT
cdr3_aa: CSVGSRVRDTEAFF
clone_size: -
j_call: TRBJ1-1
d_call: -
v_call: TRBV29-1

cdr3_nt: TGCACCAGCAGCCAAGATAGCGGGGGGGCGGATACGCAGTATTTT
cdr3_aa: CTSSQDSGGADTQYF
clone_size: many
j_call: TRBJ2-3
d_call: -
v_call: TRBV1

cdr3_nt: TGTGCCAGCAGTTACCCCCCGGGAGGAGTTAATGAGCAGTTCTTC
cdr3_aa: CASSYPPGGVNEQFF
clone_size: -
j_call: TRBJ2-1
d_call: TRBD2
v_call: TRBV6-5

cdr3_nt: TGTGCCAGCAGCCTACGGGGGGACACGCCCTCTGGGGCCAACGTCCTGACTTTC
cdr3_aa: CASSLRGDTPSGANVLTF
clone_size: once
j_call: TRBJ2-6
d_call: -
v_call: TRBV4-2

cdr3_nt: TGCGCCAGCAGCTCCTCAGGCGGGGGCTACACCATATATTTT
cdr3_aa: CASSSSGGGYTIYF
clone_size: -
j_call: TRBJ1-3
d_call: -
v_call: TRBV5-1

cdr3_nt: TGCGCCAGCAGCTTGAGCCGTGGACAGGGTGATTCACCCCTCCACTTT
cdr3_aa: CASSLSRGQGDSPLHF
clone_size: -
j_call: TRBJ1-6
d_call: TRBD1
v_call: TRBV5-1

cdr3_nt: TGCGCCAGCAGTACTGCTAGCGGGAGGGAGGGGCCTCAAGAGACCCAGTACTTC
cdr3_aa: CASSTASGREGPQETQYF
clone_size: -
j_call: TRBJ2-5
d_call: TRBD2
v_call: TRBV23-1

cdr3_nt: TGCAGCGTCGTCGGCGGGGATAGCAATCAGCCCCAGCATTTT
cdr3_aa: CSVVGGDSNQPQHF
clone_size: -
j_call: TRBJ1-5
d_call: -
v_call: TRBV29-1

cdr3_nt: TGTGCCAGCAGCTTGGCCAAGGGTAGCGCAGATACGCAGTATTTT
cdr3_aa: CASSLAKGSADTQYF
clone_size: -
j_call: TRBJ2-3
d_call: -
v_call: TRBV5-4

cdr3_nt: TGTGCCAGCAGTTCCACAGGGGGAGATACGCAGTATTTT
cdr3_aa: CASSSTGGDTQYF
clone_size: -
j_call: TRBJ2-3
d_call: TRBD1
v_call: TRBV6-5

cdr3_nt: TGTGCCTGGAGTTTCGGCATCCGAGGGACTGAAGCTTTCTTT
cdr3_aa: CAWSFGIRGTEAFF
clone_size: few
j_call: TRBJ1-1
d_call: -
v_call: TRBV30

cdr3_nt: TGCGCCAGCAGCCTAGACAGGCCCGCCGGGGGCTACACCTTC
cdr3_aa: CASSLDRPAGGYTF
clone_size: few
j_call: TRBJ1-2
d_call: -
v_call: TRBV5-1

cdr3_nt: TGCGCCAGCAGCTTGATGACTAGCGGGGGGGCCGATACGCAGTATTTT
cdr3_aa: CASSLMTSGGADTQYF
clone_size: -
j_call: TRBJ2-3
d_call: TRBD2
v_call: TRBV5-1

cdr3_nt: TGCGCCAGCAGCCGATCCGGGACTAGCGGGAACAATGAGCAGTTCTTC
cdr3_aa: CASSRSGTSGNNEQFF
clone_size: few
j_call: TRBJ2-1
d_call: TRBD2
v_call: TRBV5-1

cdr3_nt: TGCAGCGTTGGGACAGGGGAGCTGTTTTTT
cdr3_aa: CSVGTGELFF
clone_size: -
j_call: TRBJ2-2
d_call: -
v_call: TRBV29-1

cdr3_nt: TGTGCCAGCAGCGCGACTAGTTGGGAGACCCAGTACTTC
cdr3_aa: CASSATSWETQYF
clone_size: -
j_call: TRBJ2-5
d_call: -
v_call: TRBV6-5

cdr3_nt: TGTGCCAGCAGCTCATTAGGAGGACGGGAAAAACTGTTTTTT
cdr3_aa: CASSSLGGREKLFF
clone_size: -
j_call: TRBJ1-4
d_call: -
v_call: TRBV7-9

cdr3_nt: TGTGCCAGCAGTGATCTTGTCAGGGGAATCGAGCAGTACTTC
cdr3_aa: CASSDLVRGIEQYF
clone_size: -
j_call: TRBJ2-7
d_call: -
v_call: TRBV2